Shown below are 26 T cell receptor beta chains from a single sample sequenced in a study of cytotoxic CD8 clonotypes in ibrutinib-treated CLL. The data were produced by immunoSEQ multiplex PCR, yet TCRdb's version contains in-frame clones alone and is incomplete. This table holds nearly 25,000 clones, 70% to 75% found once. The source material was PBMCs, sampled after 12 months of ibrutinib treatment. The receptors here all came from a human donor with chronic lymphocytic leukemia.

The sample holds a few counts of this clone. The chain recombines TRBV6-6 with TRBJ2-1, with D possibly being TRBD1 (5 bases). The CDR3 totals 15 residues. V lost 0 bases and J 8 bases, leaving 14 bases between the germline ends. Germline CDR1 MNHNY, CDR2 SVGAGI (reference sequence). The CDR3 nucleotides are TGTGCCAGCAGTTACTCCATTCAGGTAGGGGATGAGCAGTTCTTC. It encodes CASSYSIQVGDEQFF.

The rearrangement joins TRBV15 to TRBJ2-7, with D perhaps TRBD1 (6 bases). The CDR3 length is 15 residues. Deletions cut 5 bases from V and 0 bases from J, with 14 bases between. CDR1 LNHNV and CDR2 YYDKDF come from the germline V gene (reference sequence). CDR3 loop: CATSAQGKHSYEQYF. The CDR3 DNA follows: TGTGCCACCAGCGCGCAGGGGAAACACTCCTACGAGCAGTACTTC.

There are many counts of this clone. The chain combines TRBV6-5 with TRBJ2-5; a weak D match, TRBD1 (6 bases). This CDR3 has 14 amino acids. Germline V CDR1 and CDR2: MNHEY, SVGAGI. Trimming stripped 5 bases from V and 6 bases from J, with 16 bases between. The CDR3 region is CASSVGGPRQTQYF. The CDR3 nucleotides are TGTGCCAGCAGTGTTGGGGGCCCCCGGCAGACCCAGTACTTC.

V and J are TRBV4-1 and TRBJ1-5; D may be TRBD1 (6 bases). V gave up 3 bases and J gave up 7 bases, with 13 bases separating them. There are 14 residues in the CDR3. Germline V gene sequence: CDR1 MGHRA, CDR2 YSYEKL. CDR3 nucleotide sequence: TGCGCCAGCAGCCAGGTCGGGGGCGTCCAGCCCCAGCATTTT. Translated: CASSQVGGVQPQHF.

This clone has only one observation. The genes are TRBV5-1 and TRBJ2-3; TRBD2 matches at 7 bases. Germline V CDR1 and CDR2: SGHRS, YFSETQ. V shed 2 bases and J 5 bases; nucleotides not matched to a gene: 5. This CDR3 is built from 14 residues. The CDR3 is CASSFLPGGDTQYF. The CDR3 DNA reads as TGCGCCAGCAGCTTTCTTCCGGGAGGAGATACGCAGTATTTT.

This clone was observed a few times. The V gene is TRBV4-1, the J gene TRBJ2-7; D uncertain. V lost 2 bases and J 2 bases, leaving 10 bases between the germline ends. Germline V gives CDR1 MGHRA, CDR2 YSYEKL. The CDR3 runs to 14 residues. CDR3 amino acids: CASSQLQSPYEQYF. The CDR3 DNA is TGCGCCAGCAGCCAACTCCAGTCCCCCTACGAGCAGTACTTC.

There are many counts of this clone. CDR3 residues: CASSQGLYQPQHF. The CDR3 bases are TGCGCCAGCAGCCAAGGTTTATATCAGCCCCAGCATTTT. This chain uses TRBV4-3 with TRBJ1-5; D is uncertain. Germline-derived CDR1 and CDR2 are LGHNA and YSLEER. The CDR3 runs 13 residues. Trimming stripped 1 base from V and 5 bases from J, with 6 bases between.

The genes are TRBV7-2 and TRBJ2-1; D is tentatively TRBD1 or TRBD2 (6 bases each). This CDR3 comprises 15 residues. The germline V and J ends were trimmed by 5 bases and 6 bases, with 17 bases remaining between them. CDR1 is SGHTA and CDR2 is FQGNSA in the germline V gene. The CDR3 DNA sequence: TGTGCCAGCAGCCCAGGTCTCGGGGGCCTCAATGAGCAGTTCTTC. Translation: CASSPGLGGLNEQFF.

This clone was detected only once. The CDR3 sequence is CASSSLNDRGGTDTQYF. The CDR3 bases are TGTGCCAGCAGTTCACTAAACGACAGGGGGGGCACAGATACGCAGTATTTT. The genes are TRBV28 and TRBJ2-3; 9 nucleotides line up with TRBD1. Germline V gene lookup returns CDR1 MDHEN and CDR2 SYDVKM. The CDR3 totals 17 residues. After removal of 4 bases from V and 1 base from J, the junction contained 9 bases not matched to a gene.

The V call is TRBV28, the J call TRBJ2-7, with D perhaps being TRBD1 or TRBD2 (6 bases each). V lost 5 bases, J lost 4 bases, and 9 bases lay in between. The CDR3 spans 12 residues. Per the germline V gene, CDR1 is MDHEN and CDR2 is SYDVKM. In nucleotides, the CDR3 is TGTGCCAGCAGTGGGGGGCTTTACGAGCAGTACTTC. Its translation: CASSGGLYEQYF.

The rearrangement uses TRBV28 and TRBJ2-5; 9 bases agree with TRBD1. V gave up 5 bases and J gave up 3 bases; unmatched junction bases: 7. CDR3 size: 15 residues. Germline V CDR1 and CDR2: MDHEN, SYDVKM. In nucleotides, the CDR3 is TGTGCCAGCAGTCCACGCGGGACAGGGAAAGAGACCCAGTACTTC. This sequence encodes CASSPRGTGKETQYF.

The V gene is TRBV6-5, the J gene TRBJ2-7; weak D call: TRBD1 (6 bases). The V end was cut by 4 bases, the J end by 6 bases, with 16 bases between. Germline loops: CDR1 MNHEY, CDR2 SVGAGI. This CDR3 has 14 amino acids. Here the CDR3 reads CASSSRGTILEQYF. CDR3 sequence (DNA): TGTGCCAGCAGTTCCAGGGGTACTATCCTCGAGCAGTACTTC.

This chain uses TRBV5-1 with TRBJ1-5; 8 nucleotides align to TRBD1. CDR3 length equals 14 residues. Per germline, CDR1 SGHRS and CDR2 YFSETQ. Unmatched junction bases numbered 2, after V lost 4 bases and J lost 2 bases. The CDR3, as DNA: TGCGCCAGCAGCAAGGACAGGGGCAATCAGCCCCAGCATTTT. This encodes CASSKDRGNQPQHF.

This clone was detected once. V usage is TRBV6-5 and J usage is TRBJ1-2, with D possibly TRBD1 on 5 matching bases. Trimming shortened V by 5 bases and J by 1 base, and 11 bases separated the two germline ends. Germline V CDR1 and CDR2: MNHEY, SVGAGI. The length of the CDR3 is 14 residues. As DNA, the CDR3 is TGTGCCAGCAGTCTGGGGGTAGTTAACTATGGCTACACCTTC. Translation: CASSLGVVNYGYTF.

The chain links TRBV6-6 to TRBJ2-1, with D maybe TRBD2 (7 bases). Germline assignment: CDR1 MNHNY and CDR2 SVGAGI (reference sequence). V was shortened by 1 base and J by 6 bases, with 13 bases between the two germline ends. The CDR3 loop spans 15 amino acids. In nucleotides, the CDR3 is TGTGCCAGCAGTTACTATGGGGGGGCCTCCAATGAGCAGTTCTTC. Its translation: CASSYYGGASNEQFF.

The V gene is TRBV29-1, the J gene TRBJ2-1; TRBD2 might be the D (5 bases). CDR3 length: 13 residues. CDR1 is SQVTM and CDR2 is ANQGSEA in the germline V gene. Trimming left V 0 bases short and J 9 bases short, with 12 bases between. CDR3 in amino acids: CSVEEYTRGEQFF. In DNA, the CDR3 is TGCAGCGTTGAAGAATATACACGGGGTGAGCAGTTCTTC.

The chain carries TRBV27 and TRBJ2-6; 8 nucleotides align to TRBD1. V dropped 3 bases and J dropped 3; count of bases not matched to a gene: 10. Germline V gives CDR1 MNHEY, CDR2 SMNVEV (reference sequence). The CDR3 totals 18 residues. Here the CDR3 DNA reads TGTGCCAGCAGTTTCAACACCGGGACAGGTTTTGGGGCCAACGTCCTGACTTTC. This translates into CASSFNTGTGFGANVLTF.

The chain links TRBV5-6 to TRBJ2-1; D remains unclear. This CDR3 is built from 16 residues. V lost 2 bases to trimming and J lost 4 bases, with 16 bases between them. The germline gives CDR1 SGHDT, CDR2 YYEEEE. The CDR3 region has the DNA TGTGCCAGCAGCTTTGGTGTGAGTGGCGATTACAATGAGCAGTTCTTC. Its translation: CASSFGVSGDYNEQFF.

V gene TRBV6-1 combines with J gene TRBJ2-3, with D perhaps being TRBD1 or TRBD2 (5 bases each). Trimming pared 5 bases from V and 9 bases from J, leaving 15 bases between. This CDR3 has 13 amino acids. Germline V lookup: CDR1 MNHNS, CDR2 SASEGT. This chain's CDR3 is CASSSEPGRTQYF. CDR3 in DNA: TGTGCCAGCAGTTCAGAACCAGGGAGAACGCAGTATTTT.

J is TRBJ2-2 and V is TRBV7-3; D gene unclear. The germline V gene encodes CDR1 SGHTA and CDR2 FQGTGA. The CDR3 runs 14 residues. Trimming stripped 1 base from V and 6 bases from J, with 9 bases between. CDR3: CASSLMPKSGELFF. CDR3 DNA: TGTGCCAGCAGCTTAATGCCGAAGTCCGGGGAGCTGTTTTTT.

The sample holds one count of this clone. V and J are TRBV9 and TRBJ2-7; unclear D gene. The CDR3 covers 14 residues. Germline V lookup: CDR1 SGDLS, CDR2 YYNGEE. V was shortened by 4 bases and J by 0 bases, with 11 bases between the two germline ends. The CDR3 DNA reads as TGTGCCAGCAGCTCCAGACACAGCTCCTACGAGCAGTACTTC. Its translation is CASSSRHSSYEQYF.

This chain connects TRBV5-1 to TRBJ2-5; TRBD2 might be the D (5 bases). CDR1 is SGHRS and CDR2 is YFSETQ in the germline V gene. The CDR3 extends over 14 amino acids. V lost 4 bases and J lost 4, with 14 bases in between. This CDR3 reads CASSRRGELETQYF. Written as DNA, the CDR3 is TGCGCCAGCAGCCGTCGGGGAGAGCTAGAGACCCAGTACTTC.

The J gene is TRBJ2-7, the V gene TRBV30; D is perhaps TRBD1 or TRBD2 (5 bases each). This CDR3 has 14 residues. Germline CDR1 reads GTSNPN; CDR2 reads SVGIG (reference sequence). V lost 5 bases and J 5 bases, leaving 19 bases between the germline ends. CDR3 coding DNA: TGTGCCTGGGAAGGCTCAGGGAGTTCCGACGAGCAGTACTTC. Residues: CAWEGSGSSDEQYF. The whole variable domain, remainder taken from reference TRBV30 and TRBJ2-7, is SQTIHQWPATLVQPVGSPLSLECTVEGTSNPNLYWYRQAAGRGLQLLFYSVGIGQISSEVPQNLSASRPQDRQFILSSKKLLLSDSGFYLCAWEGSGSSDEQYFGPGTRLTVT.

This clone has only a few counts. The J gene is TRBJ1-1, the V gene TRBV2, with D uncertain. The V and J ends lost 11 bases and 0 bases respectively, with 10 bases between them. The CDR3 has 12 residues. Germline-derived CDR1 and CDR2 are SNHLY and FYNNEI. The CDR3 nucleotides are TGTGCCGGGGAACGTATGAACACTGAAGCTTTCTTT. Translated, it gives CAGERMNTEAFF.

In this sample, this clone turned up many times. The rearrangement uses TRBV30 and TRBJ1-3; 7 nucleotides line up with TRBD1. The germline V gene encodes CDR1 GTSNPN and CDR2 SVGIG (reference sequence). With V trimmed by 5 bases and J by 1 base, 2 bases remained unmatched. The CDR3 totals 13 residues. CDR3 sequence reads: CAWARGSGNTIYF. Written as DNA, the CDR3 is TGTGCCTGGGCCAGGGGGTCTGGAAACACCATATATTTT.

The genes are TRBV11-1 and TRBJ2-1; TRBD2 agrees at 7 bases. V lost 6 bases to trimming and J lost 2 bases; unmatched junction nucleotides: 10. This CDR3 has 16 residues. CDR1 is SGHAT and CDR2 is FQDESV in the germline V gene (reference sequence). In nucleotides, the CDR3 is TGTGCCAGCAGGCACACCGGGACTACTACCTACAATGAGCAGTTCTTC. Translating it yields CASRHTGTTTYNEQFF. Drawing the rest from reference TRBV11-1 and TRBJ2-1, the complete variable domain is EAEVAQSPRYKITEKSQAVAFWCDPISGHATLYWYRQILGQGPELLVQFQDESVVDDSQLPKDRFSAERLKGVDSTLKIQPAELGDSAMYLCASRHTGTTTYNEQFFGPGTRLTVL.